This TCR beta chain derives from a study of cytomegalovirus exposure and HLA in healthy donors. Study-wide findings and caveats: Earlier analysis looked at TCR beta V segments, and most were productive about 90% or about 30% of the time.

To note about this clone: Its antigen is not identified.

Use of 60 Vbeta and 13 Jbeta primers characterized the PCR. Sequencing used immunoSEQ multiplex PCR; TCRdb keeps in-frame clones, though not all of them. The sample lists about 140,000 clones, around three fifths occurring once. Trimming at V came to 7 bases and at J to 5 bases, leaving 7 bases not matched to a gene. In germline, CDR1 is SNHLY, CDR2 FYNNEI. This CDR3 has 15 residues. The TCR comes from a male donor in good health and CMV-seronegative. The sample taken for sequencing was PBMCs. The chain joins TRBV2 to TRBJ1-5; 11 positions match TRBD1. Here the CDR3 reads CASTPGQGDDQPQHF. The CDR3 nucleotides read TGTGCCAGCACCCCGGGACAGGGGGACGATCAGCCCCAGCATTTT.